These 14 T cell receptor beta chains were sequenced from one sample in a study of tumor-infiltrating lymphocytes in primary liver carcinoma. A constant-region primer served to make TCR beta cDNA from roughly 500 ng total RNA. Three-round nested multiplex PCR performed with slightly modified ARM-PCR produced the TCR beta libraries. TRBV1-TRBV30 forward primers paired with a C-beta reverse primer were used in the first two PCR rounds, which ran around 10 cycles each. TCRdb passed the multiplex PCR reads through MiXCR, listing each CDR3 protein once. The data contain 20,000 to 25,000 distinct CDR3 sequences, about 79% of them singletons. Joint extraction of RNA and DNA used roughly 17-32 mg of bulk tissue that was unsorted. The sequencing sample was made of liver tumor tissue from sampling region 1. Subset meaning: tumor region T1, superior pole. Every receptor here comes from a woman in her thirties with primary liver carcinoma and hepatitis B virus infection.

Points on this clonotype: The final CDR3 position lacks the conserved phenylalanine or tryptophan, pointing to a likely read error. The V gene is TRBV30, the J gene TRBJ1-4; D not certain. CDR1 and CDR2 (germline): GTSNPN, SVGIG (reference sequence). This CDR3 comprises 12 residues. CDR3 in DNA: TGTGTCTGGAGCGTCCTTCGGGAAAAACTGTTTTTG. Its protein is CVWSVLREKLFL.

The rearrangement uses TRBV5-5 and TRBJ1-1; D gene unclear. Germline values: CDR1 SGHKS, CDR2 YYEKEE (reference sequence). V dropped 2 bases and J dropped 5 bases, with 10 bases sitting between them. This CDR3 is 13 amino acids long. The CDR3 sequence: CASSLEVWTEAFF. CDR3 nucleotides: TGTGCCAGCAGCTTAGAGGTATGGACTGAAGCTTTCTTT.

The rearrangement uses TRBV28 and TRBJ2-2; D perhaps matches TRBD2 (5 bases). The V end lost 5 bases, the J end lost 8 bases, and 12 bases lay between the germline ends. Germline CDR1 and CDR2: MDHEN and SYDVKM. This CDR3 contains 13 residues. Here the CDR3 DNA reads TGTGCCAGCAGTATGAGCGGAAGTGGGGAGCTGTTTTTT. Translation: CASSMSGSGELFF.

For this clonotype: This CDR3 fails to terminate in the conserved phenylalanine or tryptophan, so it likely reflects a read error. The chain has TRBV11-3 and TRBJ1-6; D gene unclear. Germline V lookup: CDR1 SGHNT, CDR2 YENEEA. The CDR3 loop spans 15 amino acids. For the CDR3, the DNA is TGTGCTCGCAGCTTTAAGTGGAGCTATAATTCACCCCTCCACTAT. Translating it yields CARSFKWSYNSPLHY.

The count of this clonotype is one. The junction departs from germline at one end; a sequencing error may be responsible. The chain carries TRBV4-3 and TRBJ2-5; D remains unclear. The CDR3 has 14 residues. Germline V gene lookup returns CDR1 LGHNA and CDR2 YSLEER. The CDR3 region has the DNA TGCGCCAGCAGTCCGACGAGGAGACAAGAGACCCTGTACTTC. Its translation: CASSPTRRQETLYF.

The chain is built from TRBV9 and TRBJ2-1; 11 bases align to TRBD2. The CDR3 runs 16 residues. The V gene's germline CDR1 is SGDLS and CDR2 YYNGEE. J gave up 0 bases and V 4 bases, and 3 bases lay outside the gene matches. The CDR3 DNA is TGTGCCAGCAGCCTCACTAGCGGGAGCTCCTACAATGAGCAGTTCTTC. This encodes CASSLTSGSSYNEQFF.

The rearrangement uses TRBV12-3 or TRBV12-4 and TRBJ1-2; tentatively, D is TRBD1 (6 bases). The ends were cut back, 6 bases at V and 8 bases at J, with 13 bases in the middle. This CDR3 has 12 residues. The CDR3 DNA follows: TGTGCCAGCAGGTGGACAGTAGGAGGCTACACCTTC. Its translation is CASRWTVGGYTF.

The chain employs TRBV11-3 and TRBJ1-6; no clear D gene. V gave up 3 bases and J gave up 15 bases, with 21 bases separating them. Germline-derived CDR1 and CDR2 are SGHNT and YENEEA. The CDR3 covers 15 residues. CDR3 sequence: CASSFKWSYNSYLHF. The CDR3 DNA reads as TGTGCCAGCAGCTTTAAGTGGAGTTATAATTCATACCTCCACTTT. The whole variable domain, filled in from reference TRBV11-3 and TRBJ1-6, reads EAGVVQSPRYKIIEKKQPVAFWCNPISGHNTLYWYLQNLGQGPELLIRYENEEAVDDSQLPKDRFSAERLKGVDSTLKIQPAELGDSAVYLCASSFKWSYNSYLHFGNGTRLTVT.

Remarks on this clonotype: A read error may account for a junction end that differs from germline. This chain links TRBV4-3 with TRBJ2-1, with 9 bases fitting TRBD2. CDR3 length: 16 amino acids. Germline V gives CDR1 LGHNA, CDR2 YSLEER. The CDR3, as DNA: TGTGCCAGCAGTCAAAACGTAGCGGGAGCCAGAGATCAGCAGTTCTTC. Translated, it gives CASSQNVAGARDQQFF.

Remarks on this clonotype: One end of the junction varies from germline; a read error may be responsible. The genes are TRBV11-2 and TRBJ1-6; D is possibly TRBD1 (6 bases). The CDR3 sequence is 15 residues long. Germline V gene data show CDR1 as SGHAT and CDR2 as FQNNGV. The CDR3 region is CASPIAQGTNSSLRF. CDR3 sequence (DNA): TGTGCCAGCCCCATCGCCCAGGGGACTAATTCATCCCTCCGCTTT.

In this sample, this clonotype turned up a few times. No conserved phenylalanine or tryptophan is present at the end of the CDR3, so a read error is the likely explanation. The V call is TRBV4-3, the J call TRBJ2-1; maybe TRBD2 (6 bases). Germline V gene data show CDR1 as LGHNA and CDR2 as YSLEER. This CDR3 spans 16 amino acids. CDR3: CASSQDAGNSYDEQFY. DNA for the CDR3: TGCGCCAGCAGCCAAGATGCGGGAAACTCCTACGATGAGCAGTTCTAC.

This clonotype came up once. A read error may produce the germline difference seen at one junction end. The chain has TRBV11-3 and TRBJ2-1; 9 bases fit TRBD2. CDR3 length: 17 residues. Germline assignment: CDR1 SGHNT and CDR2 YENEEA. The DNA for the CDR3 is TGTGCCAGCAGCTTAGGCCTACAAGCGGGAGGTTACAATCAGCAGTTCTTC. Translated, it gives CASSLGLQAGGYNQQFF.

With respect to this clonotype: Sequence at one end of the junction differs from germline and may be a read error. V usage is TRBV4-3 and J usage is TRBJ2-2; 10 bases are shared with TRBD2. The germline CDR1 and CDR2 sequences are LGHNA and YSLEER. The CDR3 totals 19 residues. The DNA of the CDR3 is TGCGCCAGCAGCGTATCAGCGGGAGGGCCCTGTTCGAACACCAGGGAGCTGTTTTTT. Its translation: CASSVSAGGPCSNTRELFF.

The chain has TRBV11-2 and TRBJ2-1, with D possibly being TRBD1 (6 bases). The V gene's germline CDR1 is SGHAT and CDR2 FQNNGV. V was trimmed by 4 bases and J by 8 bases, leaving 9 bases between them. The CDR3 is made up of 12 amino acids. CDR3 coding DNA: TGTGCCAGCAGCTCTACAGGGCATGAGCAGTTCTTC. This gives the protein CASSSTGHEQFF.